The 22 T cell receptor beta chains listed next were all sequenced from one sample in a study of blood T cells in healthy people across ages. Primers used in a second PCR of roughly 6 to 11 cycles were a sample-barcoded 5' primer and a J-beta primer mix. TCRdb ran MiXCR on the 5' RACE reads and lists one entry per CDR3 protein. The table includes fewer than 800,000 distinct CDR3 sequences, approximately 30% detected once. Input material: blood. The source of these receptors is a woman at least 80 years old in good health.

The chain is built from TRBV5-1 and TRBJ1-3; D is unresolved. In germline, CDR1 is SGHRS, CDR2 YFSETQ. This CDR3 contains 16 residues. V was cut by 3 bases and J by 0 bases, with 13 bases left in between. CDR3 region: CASSYDGPASGNTIYF. In DNA, the CDR3 is TGCGCCAGCAGCTACGACGGGCCAGCCTCTGGAAACACCATATATTTT.

This clonotype was seen ten or more times. The genes are TRBV9 and TRBJ2-1; perhaps TRBD2 as D (7 bases). Trimming removed 4 bases from V and 4 bases from J, with 15 bases in between. This CDR3 is 15 amino acids long. CDR1 is SGDLS, CDR2 YYNGEE, per germline. The CDR3 spells CASSKGAGAYNEQFF. CDR3 DNA sequence: TGTGCCAGCAGCAAAGGGGCGGGGGCTTACAATGAGCAGTTCTTC.

This clonotype has at least ten counts. The chain couples TRBV5-1 to TRBJ2-7; tentative D call: TRBD1 (7 bases). Trimming pared 4 bases from V and 1 base from J, leaving 15 bases between. Germline lookup yields CDR1 SGHRS and CDR2 YFSETQ. CDR3 length equals 15 residues. The CDR3, as DNA: TGCGCCAGCAGCCGCCCCAGGGGGGAGTCCTACGAGCAGTACTTC. Translated: CASSRPRGESYEQYF. The full variable domain, in which reference TRBV5-1 and TRBJ2-7 provide the parts outside the CDR3, is KAGVTQTPRYLIKTRGQQVTLSCSPISGHRSVSWYQQTPGQGLQFLFEYFSETQRNKGNFPGRFSGRQFSNSRSEMNVSTLELGDSALYLCASSRPRGESYEQYFGPGTRLTVT.

CDR3 region: CASSQDLAGNPGNTIYF. The CDR3 DNA follows: TGTGCCAGCAGCCAAGATCTTGCAGGGAACCCTGGAAACACCATATATTTT. V is TRBV14 and J is TRBJ1-3; D may be TRBD1 (5 bases). Looked up from germline, CDR1 is SGHDN and CDR2 is FVKESK. The CDR3 covers 17 residues. V lost 0 bases and J 2 bases, leaving 14 bases between the germline ends.

V usage is TRBV19 and J usage is TRBJ1-5, with D perhaps TRBD1 (6 bases). Germline V gene lookup returns CDR1 LNHDA and CDR2 SQIVND (reference sequence). CDR3 length equals 13 residues. V lost 2 bases to trimming and J lost 9 bases, with 11 bases between them. The CDR3 spells CASSIRGMSPQHF. CDR3 in DNA: TGTGCCAGTAGTATAAGGGGGATGTCGCCCCAGCATTTT.

In this sample, this clonotype turned up many times. The chain is built from TRBV7-2 and TRBJ2-1, with TRBD2 identical over 11 bases. Germline CDR1 and CDR2: SGHTA and FQGNSA. The V and J ends lost 3 bases and 5 bases, in that order; junction bases with no gene match: 6. This CDR3 region has 16 residues. CDR3 bases: TGTGCCAGCAGCTTCCCGACTAGCGGGGTTAACAATGAGCAGTTCTTC. Its translation is CASSFPTSGVNNEQFF.

V gene TRBV29-1 combines with J gene TRBJ2-7; 7 positions match TRBD2. Germline loops: CDR1 SQVTM, CDR2 ANQGSEA. The CDR3 is made up of 14 amino acids. Trimming cost V 3 bases and J 0 bases; bases outside gene matches: 5. CDR3 in amino acids: CSVDLGGSSYEQYF. The CDR3 DNA reads as TGCAGCGTTGACCTTGGCGGGAGCTCCTACGAGCAGTACTTC.

The chain carries TRBV15 and TRBJ2-7, with 7 bases lining up with TRBD2. The end of the DNA is better explained by TRBJ2-4, so the J call may be wrong. Germline-derived CDR1 and CDR2 are LNHNV and YYDKDF (reference sequence). The CDR3 spans 18 residues. This CDR3 reads CATSGQSSGTIGKNIQYF. In nucleotides, the CDR3 is TGTGCCACCAGCGGACAATCCTCCGGGACTATAGGGAAAAACATTCAGTACTTC.

The V call is TRBV5-4, the J call TRBJ1-2; D unclear. V dropped 4 bases and J dropped 2 bases, with 9 bases sitting between them. From germline, CDR1 is SGHNT and CDR2 YYREEE (reference sequence). The CDR3 runs 13 residues. CDR3 protein: CASSMVQNYGYTF. The CDR3 bases are TGTGCCAGCAGCATGGTACAGAACTATGGCTACACCTTC.

J is TRBJ1-1 and V is TRBV9; no clear D. The length of the CDR3 is 15 residues. Germline CDR1 is SGDLS and CDR2 is YYNGEE. V shed 3 bases and J shed 2 bases, with 14 bases lying between them. In nucleotides, the CDR3 is TGTGCCAGCAGCGCCGGGAGAGACTTTAACACTGAAGCTTTCTTT. Its translation: CASSAGRDFNTEAFF.

The chain recombines TRBV12-3 or TRBV12-4 with TRBJ1-1; perhaps TRBD1 as D (5 bases). This CDR3 comprises 13 residues. V lost 5 bases, J lost 0 bases, and 7 bases lay in between. This CDR3 is CASSDSMNTEAFF. The CDR3 region has the DNA TGTGCCAGCAGTGACAGTATGAACACTGAAGCTTTCTTT.

This clonotype appeared many times. The V and J genes are TRBV2 and TRBJ2-3; 16 bases match TRBD2. Germline V lookup: CDR1 SNHLY, CDR2 FYNNEI. V lost 6 bases to trimming and J lost 7 bases; unmatched junction nucleotides: 10. The CDR3 runs 17 residues. The CDR3 DNA is TGTGCCAGCAGCTCACCGGGACTAGCGGGGGGGCGGAATACGCAGTATTTT. It is translated as CASSSPGLAGGRNTQYF. The variable domain in full, completed from reference TRBV2 and TRBJ2-3, reads EPEVTQTPSHQVTQMGQEVILRCVPISNHLYFYWYRQILGQKVEFLVSFYNNEISEKSEIFDDQFSVERPDGSNFTLKIRSTKLEDSAMYFCASSSPGLAGGRNTQYFGPGTRLTVL.

This clonotype showed up many times. This rearrangement joins TRBV3-1 to TRBJ1-1, with D possibly TRBD1 on 5 matching bases. V lost 4 bases, J lost 1 base, and 13 bases lay in between. Germline assignment: CDR1 LGHDT and CDR2 YNNKEL (reference sequence). CDR3 length: 15 residues. CDR3: CASSLPLGANTEAFF. The CDR3 coding sequence is TGTGCCAGCAGCCTTCCCCTCGGGGCGAACACTGAAGCTTTCTTT.

The chain couples TRBV5-1 to TRBJ2-3; the D is unclear. The CDR3 is made up of 14 amino acids. Between the trimmed V and J ends, which lost 4 bases and 0 bases, there was a span of 9 bases. Per germline, CDR1 SGHRS and CDR2 YFSETQ. The CDR3 DNA follows: TGCGCCAGCAGCGAGACATCTAGCACAGATACGCAGTATTTT. This sequence encodes CASSETSSTDTQYF.

For this clonotype: A much more abundant neighbour one base away suggests this may be a read error. This chain links TRBV4-3 with TRBJ2-3; 9 positions match TRBD1. The CDR3 covers 15 residues. Germline V gives CDR1 LGHNA, CDR2 YSLEER. As DNA, the CDR3 is TGCGCCAGCAGCCAACAGGGACAGGGAGGAGATGCGCAGTATTTT. It is translated as CASSQQGQGGDAQYF.

This clonotype was recorded many times. The chain links TRBV4-1 to TRBJ2-5, with 8 bases matching TRBD2. The ends lost 4 bases at V and 1 base at J; junction bases unmatched: 2. CDR3 length equals 14 residues. Per the germline V gene, CDR1 is MGHRA and CDR2 is YSYEKL. The CDR3 region has the DNA TGCGCCAGCAGCCGCGGGGGGATCCAAGAGACCCAGTACTTC. It encodes CASSRGGIQETQYF.

This clonotype was found a few times. The genes are TRBV20-1 and TRBJ2-1, with 11 bases that match TRBD2. The V gene end was trimmed by 3 bases and the J gene end by 3 bases; junction bases not matched to a gene: 10. The CDR3 contains 17 residues. CDR1 and CDR2 (germline): DFQATT, SNEGSKA (reference sequence). The CDR3 spells CSASGLTSGMGYNEQFF. The CDR3 coding sequence is TGCAGTGCTAGTGGGCTGACTAGCGGGATGGGCTACAATGAGCAGTTCTTC.

This clonotype was seen ten or more times. This chain joins TRBV7-2 and TRBJ2-5; D may be TRBD1 or TRBD2 (6 bases each). Germline assignment: CDR1 SGHTA and CDR2 FQGNSA. Trimming took 1 base from V and 2 from J, leaving 14 bases between them. The length of the CDR3 is 16 residues. CDR3 coding DNA: TGTGCCAGCAGCTTAGATCCGGGGGCGCCGCAAGAGACCCAGTACTTC. Translation gives CASSLDPGAPQETQYF.

This clonotype showed up many times. The CDR3 here is CASGRDRAYNSPLHF. The CDR3 nucleotides are TGTGCCAGCGGCCGGGACAGGGCGTATAATTCACCCCTCCACTTT. The rearrangement joins TRBV28 to TRBJ1-6; 9 bases map to TRBD1. The CDR3 extends over 15 amino acids. The J segment lost 4 bases and the V segment lost 8 bases, leaving 6 bases of the junction unmatched. CDR1 is MDHEN, CDR2 SYDVKM, per germline. The whole variable domain, filled in from reference TRBV28 and TRBJ1-6, reads DVKVTQSSRYLVKRTGEKVFLECVQDMDHENMFWYRQDPGLGLRLIYFSYDVKMKEKGDIPEGYSVSREKKERFSLILESASTNQTSMYLCASGRDRAYNSPLHFGNGTRLTVT.

The chain recombines TRBV4-3 with TRBJ2-5, with D possibly being TRBD2 (6 bases). The J call may be mistaken, given a closer DNA end match to TRBJ2-7. The CDR3 consists of 13 residues. Germline values: CDR1 LGHNA, CDR2 YSLEER. CDR3 DNA: TGCGCCAGCAGCCAAGCGGAGGGGAGCGAGCAGTACTTC. It translates to CASSQAEGSEQYF.

This clonotype was found many times. The chain links TRBV6-2 or TRBV6-3 to TRBJ2-6, with D hard to call. The CDR3 runs 16 residues. V dropped 7 bases and J dropped 0 bases, with 13 bases sitting between them. Germline V gene sequence: CDR1 MNHEY, CDR2 SVGEGT. The CDR3 region has the DNA TGTGCCAGCACCGAGCCCCCCCACTCTGGGGCCAACGTCCTGACTTTC. It codes for CASTEPPHSGANVLTF.

This clonotype appeared many times. The V and J genes are TRBV5-1 and TRBJ2-3, with D perhaps given as TRBD1 or TRBD2 (5 bases each). CDR3 size: 15 residues. Per germline, CDR1 SGHRS and CDR2 YFSETQ. V lost 2 bases, J lost 4 bases, and 14 bases lay in between. Here the CDR3 reads CASSLMGRGPDTQYF. The DNA for the CDR3 is TGCGCCAGCAGCTTAATGGGACGGGGCCCAGATACGCAGTATTTT.